This T cell receptor (beta chain) was identified during a study of T cells in Graves' hyperthyroidism and ophthalmopathy. This CDR3 is built from 14 residues. Trimming removed 1 base at V and 7 bases at J, with 13 bases between. The V gene's germline CDR1 is SGHTA and CDR2 FQGNSA. This clonotype was seen many times. Uncontrolled infections, other autoimmune diseases, pregnancy or lactation led to exclusion of patients. TCR beta CDR3 regions were amplified from RNA transcripts. The study used the HTBI primer set for a first-round RT-PCR of the TCR CDR3. Via MiXCR, TCRdb re-called the multiplex PCR reads, giving one row per CDR3 protein. The repertoire includes some 250,000 distinct CDR3 sequences, about 14% of them detected once, and about an eighth sits in the top ten.

The rearrangement joins TRBV7-2 to TRBJ1-1, with D maybe TRBD1 (5 bases). The sequence was obtained from a woman aged 40 to 50 with Graves' hyperthyroidism that later progressed to Graves' ophthalmopathy. The sample comprised blood. The CDR3 DNA reads as TGTGCCAGCAGCTTAGTAATAGGGACCGGTGAAGCTTTCTTT. It encodes CASSLVIGTGEAFF.